Below are 23 T cell receptor beta chains sequenced from a single sample in a study of cytomegalovirus exposure and HLA in healthy donors. Only in-frame clones appear in the TCRdb table, and some are missing; sequencing was by immunoSEQ multiplex PCR. The sample records fewer than 200,000 clones, around 82% being singletons. Sequencing was done on a sample of PBMCs. These receptors were collected from a woman aged 18-30 years in good health and CMV-seropositive.

This chain connects TRBV6-6 to TRBJ2-5, with TRBD1 matching 7 bases. J lost 5 bases, V lost 8 bases, and 11 bases had no gene match. This CDR3 has 14 residues. The germline gives CDR1 MNHNY, CDR2 SVGAGI (reference sequence). CDR3 DNA sequence: TGTGCCAGCGGGGACAGCTTCCCTGGGGAGACCCAGTACTTC. Its translation is CASGDSFPGETQYF.

In DNA, the CDR3 is TGTGCCAGCAGCTTAGGACAGGGCAGACCCGTTTCACCCCTCCACTTT. Amino acids: CASSLGQGRPVSPLHF. The rearrangement uses TRBV7-2 and TRBJ1-6; 7 nucleotides match TRBD1. CDR1 is SGHTA and CDR2 is FQGNSA in the germline V gene. J was trimmed by 9 bases and V by 1 base; bases with no gene match: 9. This CDR3 is built from 16 residues.

This clone was counted between two and nine times. The V and J genes are TRBV28 and TRBJ2-2, with D perhaps TRBD1 (6 bases). CDR1 and CDR2 from the germline V gene are MDHEN and SYDVKM. V lost 5 bases and J lost 4, with 17 bases in between. The CDR3 extends over 16 amino acids. DNA of the CDR3: TGTGCCAGCAGTCCAGCCAGGGGATCGGTCACCGGGGAGCTGTTTTTT. Its translation is CASSPARGSVTGELFF.

The chain carries TRBV5-1 and TRBJ1-2, with D unclear. Per germline, CDR1 SGHRS and CDR2 YFSETQ. Trimming stripped 4 bases from V and 0 bases from J, with 10 bases between. This CDR3 contains 14 residues. The CDR3 nucleotides are TGCGCCAGCAGCCCCGCCAGTACTAACTATGGCTACACCTTC. Amino acids: CASSPASTNYGYTF.

The chain joins TRBV5-1 to TRBJ2-5; D possibly corresponds to TRBD1 (6 bases). V was pared by 0 bases and J by 4 bases, with 7 bases between. Germline CDR1 SGHRS, CDR2 YFSETQ. The CDR3 consists of 13 residues. The CDR3 bases are TGCGCCAGCAGCTTGGCAGGGGTAGAGACCCAGTACTTC. It specifies CASSLAGVETQYF. Full variable domain (missing parts from reference TRBV5-1 and TRBJ2-5): KAGVTQTPRYLIKTRGQQVTLSCSPISGHRSVSWYQQTPGQGLQFLFEYFSETQRNKGNFPGRFSGRQFSNSRSEMNVSTLELGDSALYLCASSLAGVETQYFGPGTRLLVL.

The chain joins TRBV5-1 to TRBJ2-7, with D possibly matching TRBD1 (5 bases). CDR3 size: 14 residues. V gave up 4 bases and J gave up 5 bases, with 16 bases separating them. Per germline, CDR1 SGHRS and CDR2 YFSETQ. The CDR3 here is CASSTGGSMNEQYF. CDR3 in DNA: TGCGCCAGCAGCACAGGTGGGTCCATGAACGAGCAGTACTTC.

The V gene is TRBV4-3, the J gene TRBJ1-2; TRBD1 agrees at 8 bases. The ends lost 0 bases at V and 5 bases at J; junction bases unmatched: 2. CDR3 length: 14 amino acids. Germline V gives CDR1 LGHNA, CDR2 YSLEER. The CDR3 nucleotides read TGCGCCAGCAGCCAAGACAGGGGGCCATATGGCTACACCTTC. The encoded protein is CASSQDRGPYGYTF.

V usage is TRBV5-6 and J usage is TRBJ2-7; 11 positions match TRBD1. Germline V lookup: CDR1 SGHDT, CDR2 YYEEEE. The CDR3 consists of 16 residues. J gave up 0 bases and V 2 bases, and 4 bases lay outside the gene matches. CDR3 in amino acids: CASSFIGTGGSYEQYF. Here the CDR3 DNA reads TGTGCCAGCAGCTTTATCGGGACAGGGGGCTCCTACGAGCAGTACTTC.

This clone was observed a handful of times. The chain uses TRBV4-1 and TRBJ1-2; D is ambiguous. V lost 1 base, J lost 8 bases, and 17 bases lay in between. The germline V gene has CDR1 MGHRA and CDR2 YSYEKL. This CDR3 spans 15 amino acids. The CDR3 DNA is TGCGCCAGCAGCCAAGTTCTCGGGTCCCGGCGAGGCTACACCTTC. This sequence encodes CASSQVLGSRRGYTF.

This chain joins TRBV5-1 and TRBJ1-3; the D is unclear. Trimming removed 3 bases from V and 2 bases from J, with 12 bases in between. Germline CDR1 is SGHRS and CDR2 is YFSETQ. CDR3 length: 15 amino acids. This CDR3 is CASSSTGGTGNTIYF. For the CDR3, the DNA is TGCGCCAGCAGCTCCACGGGAGGGACTGGAAACACCATATATTTT.

J is TRBJ1-2 and V is TRBV19, with TRBD1 matching over 11 bases. V lost 7 bases to trimming and J lost 8 bases; unmatched junction nucleotides: 6. CDR3 length equals 13 residues. Germline V lookup: CDR1 LNHDA, CDR2 SQIVND (reference sequence). The CDR3 loop is CASTGQGASGYTF. The CDR3 coding sequence is TGTGCCAGTACAGGACAGGGGGCTTCGGGCTACACCTTC.

CDR3 DNA: TGCAGCGTGCCAGAGAACACTGAAGCTTTCTTT. Translation: CSVPENTEAFF. This rearrangement joins TRBV29-1 to TRBJ1-1; unclear D gene. CDR1 SQVTM and CDR2 ANQGSEA come from the germline V gene. The V end lost 6 bases, the J end lost 1 base, and 6 bases lay between the germline ends. This CDR3 is built from 11 residues.

V is TRBV11-3 and J is TRBJ2-5; TRBD2 is a possible D gene (6 bases). Per the germline V gene, CDR1 is SGHNT and CDR2 is YENEEA. CDR3 length: 20 amino acids. Trimming stripped 5 bases from V and 5 bases from J, with 33 bases between. Here the CDR3 reads CASSPGRTGGASMASETQYF. CDR3 DNA: TGTGCCAGCAGCCCTGGACGCACAGGAGGGGCCTCGATGGCAAGCGAGACCCAGTACTTC.

The chain carries TRBV27 and TRBJ2-1, with TRBD1 matching 9 bases. Unmatched junction bases numbered 3, after V lost 5 bases and J lost 4 bases. The germline CDR1 and CDR2 sequences are MNHEY and SMNVEV (reference sequence). CDR3 length: 14 amino acids. The CDR3 here is CASSRDRVYNEQFF. DNA for the CDR3: TGTGCCAGCAGTCGGGACAGGGTTTACAATGAGCAGTTCTTC.

CDR3 in DNA: TGTGCCAGCAGCTTAGCCACAGGGGCCGCCACTGAAGCTTTCTTT. This codes for CASSLATGAATEAFF. V and J are TRBV7-9 and TRBJ1-1, with 7 bases that match TRBD1. The CDR3 spans 15 residues. CDR1 SEHNR and CDR2 FQNEAQ come from the germline V gene (reference sequence). V shed 0 bases, J shed 4 bases, and the junction held 5 bases outside the gene matches. The variable domain in full, with the rest retrieved from reference TRBV7-9 and TRBJ1-1, is DTGVSQNPRHKITKRGQNVTFRCDPISEHNRLYWYRQTLGQGPEFLTYFQNEAQLEKSRLLSDRFSAERPKGSFSTLEIQRTEQGDSAMYLCASSLATGAATEAFFGQGTRLTVV.

This chain connects TRBV5-4 to TRBJ1-4; no clear D gene. Trimming stripped 4 bases from V and 6 bases from J, with 16 bases between. Germline assignment: CDR1 SGHNT and CDR2 YYREEE (reference sequence). The CDR3 consists of 15 residues. The CDR3 DNA is TGTGCCAGCAGCCTCTCGAGGGATACGCATGAAAAACTGTTTTTT. Protein: CASSLSRDTHEKLFF.

The V gene is TRBV15, the J gene TRBJ2-5, with 9 positions matching TRBD2. Per the germline V gene, CDR1 is LNHNV and CDR2 is YYDKDF (reference sequence). Losses at the gene ends were 1 base for V and 2 bases for J; bases not matched to a gene: 5. There are 16 residues in the CDR3. In DNA, the CDR3 is TGTGCCACCAGCAGAGCTGGCGGGGGGGTTCAAGAGACCCAGTACTTC. Amino acid sequence: CATSRAGGGVQETQYF.

This chain uses TRBV29-1 with TRBJ1-2; possibly TRBD1 for D (5 bases). Germline assignment: CDR1 SQVTM and CDR2 ANQGSEA. Trimming left V 0 bases short and J 5 bases short, with 19 bases between. The CDR3 runs 16 residues. The CDR3 DNA is TGCAGCGTTGAAGAACTTGAGACGGGGGATAAATATGGCTACACCTTC. Translated: CSVEELETGDKYGYTF.

This clone was observed once. The chain's CDR3 is CASSSSRGTEAFF. The DNA for the CDR3 is TGTGCCAGCAGTTCTTCTCGAGGGACTGAAGCTTTCTTT. The rearrangement joins TRBV7-8 to TRBJ1-1; no clear D. V was shortened by 6 bases and J by 5 bases, with 13 bases between the two germline ends. CDR1 is SGHVS, CDR2 FQNEAQ, per germline. The CDR3 is 13 amino acids.

The CDR3 sequence: CSALYNEQFF. DNA for the CDR3: TGCAGTGCCCTTTACAATGAGCAGTTCTTC. The rearrangement uses TRBV20-1 and TRBJ2-1; the D is unclear. This CDR3 is built from 10 residues. The V end lost 6 bases, the J end lost 4 bases, and 4 bases lay between the germline ends. Per germline, CDR1 DFQATT and CDR2 SNEGSKA (reference sequence).

The V gene is TRBV5-1, the J gene TRBJ2-2; maybe TRBD2 (6 bases). The CDR3 has 16 amino acids. Germline V gene data show CDR1 as SGHRS and CDR2 as YFSETQ. Trimming pared 6 bases from V and 3 bases from J, leaving 18 bases between. Here the CDR3 reads CASTPVGRDYTGELFF. The CDR3 coding sequence is TGCGCCAGCACCCCGGTGGGCAGGGACTACACCGGGGAGCTGTTTTTT.

The chain links TRBV2 to TRBJ1-5; perhaps TRBD1 as D (5 bases). The ends were cut back, 4 bases at V and 0 bases at J, with 13 bases in the middle. This CDR3 region has 16 residues. Germline CDR1 is SNHLY and CDR2 is FYNNEI. CDR3 residues: CASSARGLNSNQPQHF. CDR3 nucleotide sequence: TGTGCCAGCAGTGCGCGGGGGTTGAATAGCAATCAGCCCCAGCATTTT.

This CDR3 is CASSRTLNTEAFF. The CDR3 DNA reads TGTGCCAGCAGCCGTACATTGAACACTGAAGCTTTCTTT. J is TRBJ1-1 and V is TRBV7-9; D gene ambiguous. The CDR3 totals 13 residues. Germline values: CDR1 SEHNR, CDR2 FQNEAQ (reference sequence). The V end was cut by 5 bases, the J end by 0 bases, with 7 bases between.